The present T cell receptor beta chain was sequenced within a study of response to subunit inactivated influenza vaccine. MiXCR was run by TCRdb on the RT-PCR reads, yielding one entry per CDR3 protein. The profile shows about 570,000 distinct CDR3 sequences, about 11% of them singletons. Looked up from germline, CDR1 is SGHDT and CDR2 is YYEEEE. CDR3 length: 11 amino acids. V shed 8 bases and J shed 5 bases, with 10 bases lying between them. This clonotype was picked up a small number of times. The data also belong to a second study, concerning T cells expressing NK-cell markers. That paper notes: The authors generated TCR beta cDNA through 5'RACE template switching with UMIs. Most of the eight sequenced donors tested HCMV-seropositive; one tested seronegative. The CD3+CD56-NKG2C+ fraction of a few donors was also led by these clonotypes.

This chain links TRBV5-6 with TRBJ1-1; possible D gene TRBD1, 5 bases. This specimen was PBMCs from blood, taken on the day of vaccination. The TCR was taken from a man between 45 and 60 years old who received an inactivated influenza vaccine. Written as DNA, the CDR3 is TGTGCCAGTGCGGGGGGAACTGAAGCTTTCTTT. Its protein is CASAGGTEAFF.